The 2 T cell receptor beta chains in this list originate from one sample, sequenced in a study of T cell responses to AZD1222 COVID-19 vaccine (dated by TCRdb to the early 2020s). To prepare the library, the immunoSEQ multiplex PCR assay was applied. TCRdb took over this immuneACCESS table, retaining in-frame rearrangements with V and J assigned. Such tables are incomplete; in checked studies, under half of the missing clones stem from an unresolved V gene, and the remainder is unexplained. For this sample the table gives roughly 77,000 clones, of which 92% were detected only once. Clones ranked in the top ten supply 6% to 8.5% of the sample. Reading the label with the study, this specimen's time point is: baseline before first vaccination. The intended sense of this specimen's treatment or condition label: meningococcal conjugate vaccine given as trial control. Here the sequenced sample was peripheral blood, taken on day 0 of MenACWY control vaccination. Receptor source: an adult in good health.

The chain is built from TRBV27 and TRBJ2-7, with D possibly TRBD2 on 5 matching bases. The germline V gene has CDR1 MNHEY and CDR2 SMNVEV (reference sequence). V shed 5 bases and J shed 7 bases, with 15 bases lying between them. The CDR3 is made up of 13 amino acids. As DNA, the CDR3 is TGTGCCAGCAGTCCCTGGGGTCCGGGGGAGCAGTACTTC. Its translation: CASSPWGPGEQYF.

The genes are TRBV5-4 and TRBJ2-5, with D uncertain. Trimming took off 4 bases at V and 5 bases at J, with 15 bases between the two ends. Germline CDR1 reads SGHNT; CDR2 reads YYREEE (reference sequence). The CDR3 loop spans 14 amino acids. CDR3 coding DNA: TGTGCCAGCAGCGAACCCAAAGAGCTGGAGACCCAGTACTTC. Protein product: CASSEPKELETQYF.